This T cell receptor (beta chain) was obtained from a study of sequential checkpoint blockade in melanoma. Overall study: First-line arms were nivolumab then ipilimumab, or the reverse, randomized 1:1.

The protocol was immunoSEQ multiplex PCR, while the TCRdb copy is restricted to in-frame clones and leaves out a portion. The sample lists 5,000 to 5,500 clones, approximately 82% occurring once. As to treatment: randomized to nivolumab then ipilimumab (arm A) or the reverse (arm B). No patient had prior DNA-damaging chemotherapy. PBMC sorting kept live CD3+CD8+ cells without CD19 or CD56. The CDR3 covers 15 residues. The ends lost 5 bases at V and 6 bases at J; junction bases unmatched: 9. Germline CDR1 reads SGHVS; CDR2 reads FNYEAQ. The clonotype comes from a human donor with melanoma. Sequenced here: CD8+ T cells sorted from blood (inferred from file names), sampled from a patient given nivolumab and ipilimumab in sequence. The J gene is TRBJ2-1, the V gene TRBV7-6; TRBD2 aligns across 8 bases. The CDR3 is CASSPPGLGGNEQFF. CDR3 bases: TGTGCCAGCAGCCCACCGGGACTAGGAGGCAATGAGCAGTTCTTC. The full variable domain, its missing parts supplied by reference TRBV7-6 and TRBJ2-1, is GAGVSQSPRYKVTKRGQDVALRCDPISGHVSLYWYRQALGQGPEFLTYFNYEAQQDKSGLPNDRFSAERPEGSISTLTIQRTEQRDSAMYRCASSPPGLGGNEQFFGPGTRLTVL.